Below are 21 T cell receptor beta chains sequenced from a single sample in a study of CXCR3-negative and CXCR3-positive naive CD8 T cells. General study results and limits: CXCR3-positive naive cells had more hydrophobic TRB CDR3s than CXCR3-negative naive cells.

Their recognized antigens are unknown. Libraries of TRB cDNA were made by 5' RACE and carried UMIs. For each CDR3 protein, TCRdb gives one entry from its re-call of the 5' RACE reads, without DNA. The sample table includes tens of thousands of distinct CDR3 sequences. Sequenced sample: naive CXCR3+ CD8+ T cells from blood. Subset indicated: CD45RO-CCR7+CD27+CD95- naive CD8+ T cells expressing CXCR3 (TNR3+). The receptors originated from a human donor in good health. Some clones in this sample may be carry-over from other donors' samples.

The V and J genes are TRBV28 and TRBJ1-5; checking the TCRdb D call of TRBD1 is not possible without DNA. CDR3 size: 14 residues. Germline V gene sequence: CDR1 MDHEN, CDR2 SYDVKM. CDR3 amino acids: CASSQGRGNQPQHF.

This chain uses TRBV4-2 with TRBJ2-1; TCRdb's D gene call, TRBD2, goes unchecked for lack of DNA. This CDR3 has 14 amino acids. Germline assignment: CDR1 LGHNA and CDR2 YNFKEQ. CDR3 region: CASSEGLADNEQFF.

CDR3 residues: CASSLDSGLATSSYNEQFF. J is TRBJ2-1 and V is TRBV11-2; TCRdb designates TRBD2, a call that cannot be tested without DNA. This CDR3 has 19 amino acids. Germline V gene data show CDR1 as SGHAT and CDR2 as FQNNGV.

Here the CDR3 reads CSARYKSPSGGDNEQFF. The J gene is TRBJ2-1, the V gene TRBV20-1; the D call from TCRdb, TRBD2, cannot be confirmed without DNA. CDR1 and CDR2 from the germline V gene are DFQATT and SNEGSKA (reference sequence). The CDR3 spans 17 residues.

The chain carries TRBV7-9 and TRBJ2-5; TCRdb picks TRBD2, but there is no DNA to check that call. The CDR3 runs 15 residues. CDR1 SEHNR and CDR2 FQNEAQ come from the germline V gene (reference sequence). CDR3 sequence reads: CASSSTRLAQETQYF.

The CDR3 region is CARKTERDNEKFF. The V and J genes are TRBV28 and TRBJ2-1; TCRdb selects TRBD1, and the lack of DNA leaves this call unchecked. The CDR3 loop spans 13 amino acids. Looked up from germline, CDR1 is MDHEN and CDR2 is SYDVKM.

The chain combines TRBV4-1 with TRBJ2-7; no DNA is available, so the TRBD1 call from TCRdb remains unchecked. Germline V gene lookup returns CDR1 MGHRA and CDR2 YSYEKL. The CDR3 totals 14 residues. This CDR3 is CASSLPGAPYEQYF.

This chain joins TRBV14 and TRBJ2-2; no DNA is available, so the TRBD1 call from TCRdb remains unchecked. This CDR3 comprises 13 residues. CDR1 and CDR2 from the germline V gene are SGHDN and FVKESK. CDR3 residues: CASSHRVTGELFF.

The chain couples TRBV20-1 to TRBJ1-1; absent DNA, TCRdb's TRBD1 call cannot be checked. CDR1 and CDR2 (germline): DFQATT, SNEGSKA (reference sequence). CDR3 size: 16 residues. CDR3 sequence: CSAKDPRQPLNTEAFF.

The chain uses TRBV4-1 and TRBJ2-1; no DNA is available, so the TRBD2 call from TCRdb remains unchecked. The CDR3 runs 17 residues. Germline V gene lookup returns CDR1 MGHRA and CDR2 YSYEKL. CDR3: CASSQKRLAGVYNEQFF.

The rearrangement joins TRBV7-6 to TRBJ2-1; TCRdb's D call of TRBD2 is untestable without DNA. The CDR3 covers 15 residues. From germline, CDR1 is SGHVS and CDR2 FNYEAQ. CDR3 sequence reads: CASSSRLAGNNEQFF.

The genes are TRBV5-4 and TRBJ2-1; TCRdb lists TRBD1, though no DNA is available to test this call. Germline V gene data show CDR1 as SGHNT and CDR2 as YYREEE (reference sequence). This CDR3 has 13 residues. CDR3 region: CASSAITQGEQFF.

The rearrangement uses TRBV4-3 and TRBJ1-3; TCRdb returns TRBD1, unconfirmable since there is no DNA. Germline V CDR1 and CDR2: LGHNA, YSLEER. This CDR3 contains 17 residues. CDR3: CASSHHDRGETGNTIYF.

CDR3 sequence reads: CASSYPGTGGNEQFF. The V call is TRBV6-5, the J call TRBJ2-1; the D call from TCRdb, TRBD1, cannot be confirmed without DNA. Per the germline V gene, CDR1 is MNHEY and CDR2 is SVGAGI. This CDR3 contains 15 residues.

The rearrangement joins TRBV28 to TRBJ2-1; there is no DNA to check the TCRdb D call of TRBD2. The germline V gene encodes CDR1 MDHEN and CDR2 SYDVKM. This CDR3 contains 16 residues. The chain's CDR3 is CASSSAGPQRGNEQFF.

The chain recombines TRBV4-1 with TRBJ2-7. CDR1 and CDR2 (germline): MGHRA, YSYEKL. There are 15 residues in the CDR3. This chain's CDR3 is CASSQEPTPGNEQYF.

The chain uses TRBV28 and TRBJ1-5; TCRdb indicates TRBD1, and absent DNA this call remains unverified. Germline assignment: CDR1 MDHEN and CDR2 SYDVKM. This CDR3 has 14 amino acids. CDR3 residues: CASSGGQANQPLHF.

The chain links TRBV28 to TRBJ2-1; the D call from TCRdb, TRBD2, cannot be confirmed without DNA. This CDR3 is 15 amino acids long. Looked up from germline, CDR1 is MDHEN and CDR2 is SYDVKM. The CDR3 sequence is CASLLAFSSYNEQFF.

The V gene is TRBV4-3, the J gene TRBJ1-2; the D call from TCRdb, TRBD1, cannot be confirmed without DNA. This CDR3 region has 16 residues. CDR1 and CDR2 (germline): LGHNA, YSLEER. CDR3 sequence: CASSQPHRGPNYGYTF.

This rearrangement joins TRBV4-1 to TRBJ2-7; the D call from TCRdb, TRBD1, cannot be confirmed without DNA. CDR3 size: 16 residues. Germline loops: CDR1 MGHRA, CDR2 YSYEKL. The CDR3 loop reads CASSLDDRGPPYEQYF.

V and J are TRBV29-1 and TRBJ1-2; TCRdb reports TRBD1, a call that lacks DNA to check it against. Per the germline V gene, CDR1 is SQVTM and CDR2 is ANQGSEA. CDR3 length: 15 amino acids. CDR3 residues: CSVVDREALTCGYTF.